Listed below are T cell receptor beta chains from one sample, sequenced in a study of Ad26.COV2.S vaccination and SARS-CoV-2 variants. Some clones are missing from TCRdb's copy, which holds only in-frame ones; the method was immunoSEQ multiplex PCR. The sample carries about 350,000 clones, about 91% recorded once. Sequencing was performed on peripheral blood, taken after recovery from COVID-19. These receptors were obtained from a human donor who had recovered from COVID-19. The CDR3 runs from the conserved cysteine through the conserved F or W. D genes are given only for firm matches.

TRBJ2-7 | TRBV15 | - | CATSGEAGDEQYF | TGTGCCACCAGCGGCGAAGCTGGGGACGAGCAGTACTTC
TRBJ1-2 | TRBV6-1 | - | CASSERQSGPYGYTF | TGTGCCAGCAGTGAAAGACAATCCGGGCCCTATGGCTACACCTTC
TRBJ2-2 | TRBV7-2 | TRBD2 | CASSLAGGGGTGELFF | TGTGCCAGCAGCTTGGCCGGGGGGGGCGGCACCGGGGAGCTGTTTTTT
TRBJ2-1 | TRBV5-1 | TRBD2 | CASSPGVAGNEQFF | TGCGCCAGCAGCCCCGGGGTAGCGGGGAATGAGCAGTTCTTC
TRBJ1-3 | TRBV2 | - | CASKTGRGREGNTIYF | TGTGCCAGCAAAACGGGGCGGGGCCGCGAGGGAAACACCATATATTTT
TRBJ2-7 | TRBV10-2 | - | CASTSTGNEQYF | TGCGCCAGCACCAGCACAGGGAACGAGCAGTACTTC
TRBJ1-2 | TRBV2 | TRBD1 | CASRMGTDPMGYTF | TGTGCCAGCAGGATGGGGACAGACCCAATGGGCTACACCTTC
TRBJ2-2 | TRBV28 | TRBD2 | CASSLRGLGREELFF | TGTGCCAGCAGTTTAAGGGGACTAGGAAGAGAGGAGCTGTTTTTT
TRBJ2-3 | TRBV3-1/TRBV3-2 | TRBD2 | CASSQVISGGTDTQYF | TGTGCCAGCAGCCAAGTAATTAGCGGGGGCACAGATACGCAGTATTTT
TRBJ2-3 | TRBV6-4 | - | CASSDRLVPSDTQYF | TGTGCCAGCAGTGACCGCCTAGTCCCCTCCGATACGCAGTATTTT
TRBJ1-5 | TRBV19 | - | CASKLGNQPQHF | TGTGCCAGTAAGCTGGGGAATCAGCCCCAGCATTTT
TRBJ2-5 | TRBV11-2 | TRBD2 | CASSKLAETLGETQYF | TGTGCCAGCAGTAAACTAGCGGAAACCCTTGGAGAGACCCAGTACTTC
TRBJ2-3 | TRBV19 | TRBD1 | CASSISRGQRDTQYF | TGTGCCAGTAGTATATCCAGGGGGCAGAGAGATACGCAGTATTTT
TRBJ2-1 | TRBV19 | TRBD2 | CATRTSLTQFF | TGTGCCACCAGGACTAGCTTAACCCAGTTCTTC
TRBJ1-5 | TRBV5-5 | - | CASSPGALNQPQHF | TGTGCCAGCAGCCCCGGGGCACTCAATCAGCCCCAGCATTTT
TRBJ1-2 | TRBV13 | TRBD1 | CASSPDRVNYGYTF | TGTGCCAGCAGCCCGGACAGGGTGAACTATGGCTACACCTTC
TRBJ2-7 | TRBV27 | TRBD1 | CASSPTGVYEQYF | TGTGCCAGCAGCCCGACAGGGGTGTACGAGCAGTACTTC
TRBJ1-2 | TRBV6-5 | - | CASTIRANGGYGYTF | TGTGCCAGCACGATACGGGCCAACGGAGGCTATGGCTACACCTTC
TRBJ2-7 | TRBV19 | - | CASSKRGTGYEQYF | TGTGCCAGTAGTAAGAGGGGTACCGGCTACGAGCAGTACTTC
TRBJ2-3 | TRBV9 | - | CASGLLSDTQYF | TGTGCCAGCGGCCTTTTGAGCGATACGCAGTATTTT
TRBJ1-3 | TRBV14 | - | CASSQDLASSGNTIYF | TGTGCCAGCAGCCAAGACCTAGCGAGCTCTGGAAACACCATATATTTT
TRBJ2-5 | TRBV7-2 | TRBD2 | CASSLRSGTSGGLQETQYF | TGTGCCAGCAGCTTAAGGTCCGGGACTAGCGGGGGCCTTCAAGAGACCCAGTACTTC
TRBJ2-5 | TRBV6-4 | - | CASSVVGGAETQYF | TGTGCCAGCAGTGTCGTTGGGGGAGCGGAGACCCAGTACTTC
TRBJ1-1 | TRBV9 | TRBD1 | CASSSGGQQSTEAFF | TGTGCCAGCAGCTCAGGGGGACAACAGAGCACTGAAGCTTTCTTT
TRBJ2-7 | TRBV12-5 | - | CASGLPHGAFYEQYF | TGTGCTAGTGGTTTGCCCCATGGGGCATTCTACGAGCAGTACTTC
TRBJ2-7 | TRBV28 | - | CASSVTQGYEQYF | TGTGCCAGCAGCGTGACACAGGGCTACGAGCAGTACTTC
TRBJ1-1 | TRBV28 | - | CASSLGYTEAFF | TGTGCCAGCAGTCTCGGGTACACTGAAGCTTTCTTT
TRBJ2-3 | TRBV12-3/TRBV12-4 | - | CASSPAAAQYF | TGTGCCAGCAGTCCCGCCGCTGCGCAGTATTTT
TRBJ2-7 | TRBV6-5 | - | CASSFERTSSYEQYF | TGTGCCAGCAGTTTCGAGCGGACCAGCTCCTACGAGCAGTACTTC
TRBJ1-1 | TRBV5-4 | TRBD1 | CASSLVGTVNTEAFF | TGTGCCAGCAGCTTGGTCGGGACAGTGAACACTGAAGCTTTCTTT
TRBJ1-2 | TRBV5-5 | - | CASSSQDSVYGYTF | TGTGCCAGCAGCTCACAGGACAGTGTCTATGGCTACACCTTC
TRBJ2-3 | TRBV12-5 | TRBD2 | CATRESGVSTDTQYF | TGTGCTACAAGGGAGAGCGGGGTGAGCACAGATACGCAGTATTTT
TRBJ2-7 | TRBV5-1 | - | CASSSDRAYEQYF | TGCGCCAGCAGCTCGGACCGAGCCTACGAGCAGTACTTC
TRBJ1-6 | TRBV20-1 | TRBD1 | CSASKDRVSPLHF | TGCAGTGCTAGTAAGGACAGGGTTTCACCCCTCCACTTT
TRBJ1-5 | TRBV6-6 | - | CASSYSQGNQPQHF | TGTGCCAGCAGTTACTCCCAGGGTAATCAGCCCCAGCATTTT
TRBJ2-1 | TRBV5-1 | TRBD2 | CASSTGGTTYNEQFF | TGCGCCAGCAGCACGGGGGGGACCACCTACAATGAGCAGTTCTTC
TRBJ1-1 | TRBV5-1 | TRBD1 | CASSLPGGHTEAFF | TGCGCCAGCAGCTTGCCAGGGGGCCACACTGAAGCTTTCTTT